This TCR beta chain originates from a study of identical twins. Study-wide findings and caveats: Conclusions rested on cross-sectional statistics rather than following the same donors.

A universal primer site was created by template switching, with the cDNA bearing unique molecular identifiers. TCRdb called the 5' RACE reads again in MiXCR, with one record for every CDR3 protein. The repertoire includes more than 1.5 million distinct CDR3 sequences, about 32% of them detected once, and approximately 0.25% sits in the top ten. The CDR3 totals 15 residues. V shed 6 bases and J shed 0 bases, with 12 bases lying between them. A note on this clonotype: The target antigen is unknown.

The chain combines TRBV12-3 or TRBV12-4 with TRBJ1-5; no clear D. The sequence was obtained from a newborn girl in good health. The sequencing input was cord blood. The CDR3 region has the DNA TGTGCCAGCAGGGTTAAGGGTGATAGCAATCAGCCCCAGCATTTT. It specifies CASRVKGDSNQPQHF.